What follows is one TCR beta chain and its context. The conserved final phenylalanine or tryptophan is absent from the CDR3, which likely points to a read error. The data belong to a study of blood T cells in healthy people across ages. Each donor was a healthy Caucasian individual from Russia, aged roughly 6 to 90. A minimum of 6 micrograms of total RNA was extracted per sample. A second PCR of about 7 to 11 cycles used a sample-barcoded 5' primer and a J-beta primer mix. TCRdb passed the 5' RACE reads through MiXCR, listing each CDR3 protein once. Of 1.5 million to 2 million distinct CDR3 sequences listed, roughly 49% are singletons. The ends were cut back, 2 bases at V and 4 bases at J, with 9 bases in the middle. Germline-derived CDR1 and CDR2 are MDHEN and SYDVKM. The CDR3 extends over 15 amino acids.

The sequenced sample was blood. The rearrangement uses TRBV28 and TRBJ2-6; D remains ambiguous. The sequence was obtained from a woman in her forties in good health. CDR3 in DNA: TGTGCCAGCAGTTTAGCAGGCGTCGGGGCCAACGTCCTGACTTTG. This translates into CASSLAGVGANVLTL.